This T cell receptor (beta chain) emerged from a study of CD8+CD57+ T cells in acquired aplastic anemia. About the research overall: CD4+ and CD8+ cells, once sorted, gave DNA averaging roughly 3 ug. CD4+ cell libraries from healthy donors averaged about 10.8 million reads. Study-wide points: Patients and controls had CD8+ Simpson's diversity values that were not significantly distinct.

Genomic DNA was employed as the template in profiling TCR beta VDJ and CDR3. TCRdb reprocessed the reads via MiXCR and lists one record per CDR3 protein. Here the sample spans over 200,000 distinct CDR3 sequences, over 55% being singletons. Germline values: CDR1 SQVTM, CDR2 ANQGSEA. This CDR3 has 11 amino acids. V gave up 4 bases and J gave up 2 bases, with 3 bases separating them. In the case of this clonotype: No antigen is known for it.

The chain employs TRBV29-1 and TRBJ1-3, with D uncertain. The clonotype was recovered from a human donor in good health. Input material: sorted CD4+, CD8+, or CD8+CD57+ T cells (not recorded which) from PBMCs. CDR3 in DNA: TGCAGCGTTGCAACTGGAAACACCATATATTTT. Its translation is CSVATGNTIYF.